This T cell receptor (beta chain) was identified in a study of T-cell memory formation after mild COVID-19. Study observations and caveats: Clones that got smaller from day 15 to 85 had even CD4/CD8, while clones growing later tipped toward CD4+. A subset of responding clones appeared in pre-infection memory, suggesting cross-reactive memory joined.

5'RACE primed at constant segments yielded TCR alpha and TCR beta cDNA libraries bearing sample barcodes and UMIs. TCRdb redid the calling of the 5' RACE reads with MiXCR, one entry per CDR3 protein. The sample carries about 140,000 distinct CDR3 sequences, around 21% recorded once. About this clonotype itself: Its specificity is not known.

CDR1 is MNHEY, CDR2 SMNVEV, per germline (reference sequence). This CDR3 spans 15 amino acids. V trimming: 4 bases; J trimming: 2 bases; junction bases outside the gene matches: 4. This chain connects TRBV27 to TRBJ2-2; 7 positions agree with TRBD1. The specimen was PBMCs or a T cell subset sorted from them (not recorded which). The clonotype comes from an adult woman who had mild COVID-19 (a few samples of this study predate the infection). Cell type and time point are not known. Here the CDR3 DNA reads TGTGCCAGCAGTTGGGGACAGAAAAACACCGGGGAGCTGTTTTTT. Its translation: CASSWGQKNTGELFF.